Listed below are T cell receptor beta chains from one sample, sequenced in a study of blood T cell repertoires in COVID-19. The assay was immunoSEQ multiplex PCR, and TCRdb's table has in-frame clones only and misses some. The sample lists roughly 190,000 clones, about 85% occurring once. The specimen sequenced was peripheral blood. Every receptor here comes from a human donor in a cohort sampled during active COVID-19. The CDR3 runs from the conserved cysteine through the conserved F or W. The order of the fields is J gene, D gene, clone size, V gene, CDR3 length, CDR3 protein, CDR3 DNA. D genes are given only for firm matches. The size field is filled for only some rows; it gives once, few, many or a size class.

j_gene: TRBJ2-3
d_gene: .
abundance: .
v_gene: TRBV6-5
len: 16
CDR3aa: CASSFDGTSSTDTQYF
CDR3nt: TGTGCCAGCAGTTTCGACGGGACTTCCAGCACAGATACGCAGTATTTT

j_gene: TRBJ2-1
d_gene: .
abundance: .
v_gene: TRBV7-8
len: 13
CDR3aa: CASSFDERAEQFF
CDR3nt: TGTGCCAGCAGCTTCGACGAGCGGGCGGAGCAGTTCTTC

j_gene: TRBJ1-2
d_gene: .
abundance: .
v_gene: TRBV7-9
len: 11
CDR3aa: CASSHPRGYTF
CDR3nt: TGTGCCAGCAGCCACCCTCGGGGCTACACCTTC

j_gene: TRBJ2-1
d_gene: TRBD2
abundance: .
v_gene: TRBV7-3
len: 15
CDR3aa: CASSPGGGGRDEQFF
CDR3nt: TGTGCCAGCAGCCCCGGCGGCGGGGGTAGGGATGAGCAGTTCTTC

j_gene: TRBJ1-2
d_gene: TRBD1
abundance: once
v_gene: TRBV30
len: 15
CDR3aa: CAWSRSDRASYGYTF
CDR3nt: TGTGCCTGGAGTCGTAGCGACAGGGCGAGCTATGGCTACACCTTC

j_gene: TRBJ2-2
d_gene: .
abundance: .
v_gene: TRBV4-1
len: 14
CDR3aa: CASSISGGIGELFF
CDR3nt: TGCGCCAGCAGCATATCAGGGGGGATCGGGGAGCTGTTTTTT

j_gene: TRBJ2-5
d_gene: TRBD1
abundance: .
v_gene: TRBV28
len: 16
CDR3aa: CASQQGLGTGAETQYF
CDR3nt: TGTGCCAGCCAACAAGGTCTGGGGACAGGGGCTGAGACCCAGTACTTC

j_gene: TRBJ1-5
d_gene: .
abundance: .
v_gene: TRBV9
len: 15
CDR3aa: CASSVGARGNQPQHF
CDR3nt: TGTGCCAGCAGCGTAGGAGCTCGGGGCAATCAGCCCCAGCATTTT

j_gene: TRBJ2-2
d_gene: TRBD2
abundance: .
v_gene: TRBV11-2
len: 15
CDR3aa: CASSFTGTSAGELFF
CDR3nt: TGTGCCAGCAGCTTTACCGGGACTAGTGCCGGGGAGCTGTTTTTT

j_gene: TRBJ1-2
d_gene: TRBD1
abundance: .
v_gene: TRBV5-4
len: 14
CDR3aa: CASSLWTGPVGYTF
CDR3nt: TGTGCCAGCAGCTTATGGACAGGGCCGGTTGGCTACACCTTC

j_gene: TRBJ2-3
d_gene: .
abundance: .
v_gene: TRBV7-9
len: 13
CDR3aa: CASSLPGTDTQYF
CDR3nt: TGTGCCAGCAGCTTACCGGGCACAGATACGCAGTATTTT

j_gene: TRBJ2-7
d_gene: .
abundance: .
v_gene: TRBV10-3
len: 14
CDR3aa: CAISETMNWFEQYF
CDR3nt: TGTGCCATCAGTGAGACTATGAATTGGTTCGAGCAGTACTTC

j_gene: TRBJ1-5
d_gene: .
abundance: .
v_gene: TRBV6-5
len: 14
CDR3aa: CASSDRASNQPQHF
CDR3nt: TGTGCCAGCAGCGACAGAGCTAGCAATCAGCCCCAGCATTTT

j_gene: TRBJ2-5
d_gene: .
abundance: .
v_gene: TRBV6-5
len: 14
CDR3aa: CASKGGWFTETQYF
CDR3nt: TGTGCCAGCAAAGGGGGATGGTTTACGGAGACCCAGTACTTC

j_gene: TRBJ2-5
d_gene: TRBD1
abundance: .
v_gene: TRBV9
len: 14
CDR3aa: CASSVAGTGGTQYF
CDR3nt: TGTGCCAGCAGCGTAGCCGGGACAGGGGGGACCCAGTACTTC

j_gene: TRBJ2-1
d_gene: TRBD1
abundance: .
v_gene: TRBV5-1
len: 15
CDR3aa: CASSWDRGTYNEQFF
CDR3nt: TGCGCCAGCAGCTGGGACAGGGGGACCTACAATGAGCAGTTCTTC

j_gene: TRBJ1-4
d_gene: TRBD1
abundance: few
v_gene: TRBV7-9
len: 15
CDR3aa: CASSLSGQVNEKLFF
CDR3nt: TGTGCCAGCAGCTTGTCGGGACAGGTTAATGAAAAACTGTTTTTT

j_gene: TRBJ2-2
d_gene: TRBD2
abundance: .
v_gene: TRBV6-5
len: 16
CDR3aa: CASSYNRAGGTGELFF
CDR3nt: TGTGCCAGCAGTTACAACCGAGCGGGAGGGACCGGGGAGCTGTTTTTT

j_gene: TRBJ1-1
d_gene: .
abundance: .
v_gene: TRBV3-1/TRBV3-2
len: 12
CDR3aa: CASSQAGAEAFF
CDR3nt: TGTGCCAGCAGCCAGGCCGGGGCTGAAGCTTTCTTT

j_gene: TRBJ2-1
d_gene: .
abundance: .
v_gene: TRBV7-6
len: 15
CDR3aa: CASSFRGSEYNEQFF
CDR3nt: TGTGCCAGCAGCTTCCGAGGCTCTGAATACAATGAGCAGTTCTTC

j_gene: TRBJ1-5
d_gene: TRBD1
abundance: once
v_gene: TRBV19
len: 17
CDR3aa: CASHTGWDRPYNQPQHF
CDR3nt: TGTGCCAGTCATACGGGCTGGGACAGGCCGTATAATCAGCCCCAGCATTTT

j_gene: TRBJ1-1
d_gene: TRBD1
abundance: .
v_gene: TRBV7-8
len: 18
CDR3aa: CASSLDSRSRGRATEAFF
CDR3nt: TGTGCCAGCAGCTTAGATTCTCGTTCTAGGGGGCGGGCCACTGAAGCTTTCTTT

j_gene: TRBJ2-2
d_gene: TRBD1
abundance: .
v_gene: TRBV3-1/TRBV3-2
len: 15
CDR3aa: CASSQGQVLAGELFF
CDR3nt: TGTGCCAGCAGCCAGGGACAGGTCCTGGCCGGGGAGCTGTTTTTT

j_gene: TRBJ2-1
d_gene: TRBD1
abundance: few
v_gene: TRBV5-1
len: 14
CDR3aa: CASSYGTGYNEQFF
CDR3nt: TGCGCCAGCAGCTACGGGACAGGGTATAATGAGCAGTTCTTC

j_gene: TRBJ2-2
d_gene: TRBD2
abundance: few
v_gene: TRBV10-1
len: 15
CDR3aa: CASTATSGVSGELFF
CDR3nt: TGCGCCAGCACCGCGACTAGCGGGGTGTCCGGGGAGCTGTTTTTT

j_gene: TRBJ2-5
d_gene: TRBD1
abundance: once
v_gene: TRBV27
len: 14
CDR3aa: CADGVQGSDETQYF
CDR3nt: TGTGCCGACGGTGTACAGGGGTCGGACGAGACCCAGTACTTC

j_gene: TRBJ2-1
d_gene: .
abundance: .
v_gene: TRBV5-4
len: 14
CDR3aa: CASSFAPSFDEQFF
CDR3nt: TGTGCCAGCAGCTTCGCGCCTAGCTTCGATGAGCAGTTCTTC

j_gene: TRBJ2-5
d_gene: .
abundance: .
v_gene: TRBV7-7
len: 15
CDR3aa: CASSLQGLGTETQYF
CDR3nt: TGTGCTAGCAGCTTACAAGGACTGGGTACGGAGACCCAGTACTTC

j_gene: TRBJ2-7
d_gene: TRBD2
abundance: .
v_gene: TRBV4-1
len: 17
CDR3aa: CASSQALIAGVPYEQYF
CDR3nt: TGCGCCAGCAGCCAGGCCCTTATAGCGGGAGTCCCCTACGAGCAGTACTTC

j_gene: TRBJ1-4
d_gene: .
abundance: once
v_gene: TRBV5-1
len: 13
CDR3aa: CASKPGLGEKLFF
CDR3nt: TGCGCCAGCAAGCCAGGGCTTGGTGAAAAACTGTTTTTT